These 14 T cell receptor beta chains were all obtained from the same sample, sequenced in a study of cytomegalovirus exposure and HLA in healthy donors. A multiplex PCR was run with 60 Vbeta primers and 13 Jbeta primers. Profiling relied on immunoSEQ multiplex PCR, and the TCRdb table lists in-frame clones only, not all of them. Of over 100,000 clones listed, 75% to 80% are singletons. Sequencing input: PBMCs. All receptors come from a woman in her 30s in good health and CMV-seropositive.

The chain employs TRBV5-1 and TRBJ2-7; 7 positions match TRBD1. Germline values: CDR1 SGHRS, CDR2 YFSETQ. J lost 3 bases, V lost 3 bases, and 6 bases had no gene match. This CDR3 contains 14 residues. CDR3 in amino acids: CASSWGQLGYEQYF. In nucleotides, the CDR3 is TGCGCCAGCAGCTGGGGACAGCTAGGCTACGAGCAGTACTTC.

The rearrangement uses TRBV27 and TRBJ2-7, with D perhaps matching TRBD1 (6 bases). The germline V gene has CDR1 MNHEY and CDR2 SMNVEV (reference sequence). Trimming took off 5 bases at V and 1 base at J, with 18 bases between the two ends. There are 16 residues in the CDR3. The CDR3 protein is CASSPNTGSWSYEQYF. CDR3 DNA: TGTGCCAGCAGTCCAAACACAGGGTCCTGGTCCTACGAGCAGTACTTC.

The chain has TRBV5-5 and TRBJ2-3; 9 nucleotides line up with TRBD1. This CDR3 contains 16 residues. V lost 4 bases to trimming and J lost 2 bases; unmatched junction nucleotides: 8. Germline values: CDR1 SGHKS, CDR2 YYEKEE (reference sequence). The CDR3 DNA reads TGTGCCAGCAGCCGGAGAAACAGGGGGCTCACAGATACGCAGTATTTT. Encoded protein: CASSRRNRGLTDTQYF.

The chain employs TRBV2 and TRBJ1-2, with D possibly being TRBD1 (5 bases). The CDR3 loop spans 14 amino acids. Germline CDR1 and CDR2: SNHLY and FYNNEI. Trimming left V 7 bases short and J 7 bases short, with 19 bases between. CDR3 amino acids: CASIGVGRSRGYTF. CDR3 nucleotides: TGTGCCAGCATTGGGGTGGGGCGCAGTCGTGGCTACACCTTC.

This clone was counted between two and nine times. The V gene is TRBV28, the J gene TRBJ1-2, with 8 bases lining up with TRBD1. The CDR3 runs to 14 residues. The ends lost 5 bases at V and 6 bases at J; junction bases unmatched: 8. The V gene's germline CDR1 is MDHEN and CDR2 SYDVKM. The CDR3 loop reads CASSGGQDFNGYTF. As DNA, the CDR3 is TGTGCCAGCAGTGGGGGACAGGATTTTAATGGCTACACCTTC.

The chain uses TRBV13 and TRBJ2-5, with TRBD1 matching 10 bases. Trimming removed 5 bases from V and 2 bases from J; junction bases left unmatched: 11. Germline CDR1 is PRHDT and CDR2 is FYEKMQ (reference sequence). This CDR3 region has 17 residues. CDR3 amino acids: CASSPTLGQGPQETQYF. CDR3 DNA: TGTGCCAGCAGCCCAACCTTGGGACAGGGGCCGCAAGAGACCCAGTACTTC.

This clone was counted ten times or more. The chain links TRBV7-9 to TRBJ1-3, with 7 positions matching TRBD1. Losses at the gene ends were 4 bases for V and 8 bases for J; bases not matched to a gene: 5. CDR3 size: 13 residues. CDR1 SEHNR and CDR2 FQNEAQ come from the germline V gene (reference sequence). The CDR3 nucleotides read TGTGCCAGCAGCTCCGGGACAGATGACACCATATATTTT. This sequence encodes CASSSGTDDTIYF.

This chain connects TRBV19 to TRBJ2-3, with a possible D match to TRBD2 (6 bases). Per germline, CDR1 LNHDA and CDR2 SQIVND (reference sequence). This CDR3 has 12 residues. The V and J ends lost 5 bases and 9 bases respectively, with 12 bases between them. In nucleotides, the CDR3 is TGTGCCAGTAGTGGGACGGGGGTAACGCAGTATTTT. Its protein product is CASSGTGVTQYF. Complete variable domain (other parts from reference TRBV19 and TRBJ2-3): DGGITQSPKYLFRKEGQNVTLSCEQNLNHDAMYWYRQDPGQGLRLIYYSQIVNDFQKGDIAEGYSVSREKKESFPLTVTSAQKNPTAFYLCASSGTGVTQYFGPGTRLTVL.

This clone was found once. This chain's CDR3 is CASRPTGSNYGYTF. The CDR3 nucleotides are TGTGCCAGCAGACCGACAGGGTCTAACTATGGCTACACCTTC. The J gene is TRBJ1-2, the V gene TRBV28; 7 bases fit TRBD1. The CDR3 is 14 residues long. Germline V CDR1 and CDR2: MDHEN, SYDVKM. V gave up 6 bases and J gave up 0 bases; unmatched junction bases: 4.

This clone was observed once. This rearrangement joins TRBV11-2 to TRBJ1-3; no reliable D call. With 5 bases removed from V and 0 bases from J, the gap between germline ends came to 5 bases. This CDR3 region has 13 residues. CDR1 SGHAT and CDR2 FQNNGV come from the germline V gene. CDR3 amino acids: CASSHGSGNTIYF. CDR3 coding DNA: TGTGCCAGCAGCCACGGCTCTGGAAACACCATATATTTT.

CDR3 coding DNA: TGTGCCAGTAGTATCGTGGCAGGGGTCAATGAGCAGTTCTTC. Its translation is CASSIVAGVNEQFF. The rearrangement links TRBV19 to TRBJ2-1, with D perhaps matching TRBD1 (6 bases). Germline CDR1 and CDR2: LNHDA and SQIVND (reference sequence). Trimming pared 3 bases from V and 6 bases from J, leaving 12 bases between. The CDR3 has 14 residues.

The chain has TRBV30 and TRBJ1-6, with 10 bases identical to TRBD1. Losses at the gene ends were 8 bases for V and 5 bases for J; bases not matched to a gene: 12. Germline CDR1 is GTSNPN and CDR2 is SVGIG (reference sequence). This CDR3 has 16 residues. CDR3 loop: CAGSGTGALHNSPLHF. The CDR3 coding sequence is TGTGCCGGATCCGGGACAGGGGCCCTCCATAATTCACCCCTCCACTTT.

CDR3 sequence (DNA): TGTGCCAGCAGCTTGTGGGGACTAGCAGAAGAGACCCAGTACTTC. Its protein product is CASSLWGLAEETQYF. V usage is TRBV7-3 and J usage is TRBJ2-5; TRBD2 matches at 9 bases. The germline V gene encodes CDR1 SGHTA and CDR2 FQGTGA. Trimming cost V 3 bases and J 3 bases; bases outside gene matches: 5. The CDR3 is 15 amino acids.

The chain is built from TRBV12-2 and TRBJ2-7; TRBD1 is the table's D call, not checked against the DNA. TRBV12-2 is recorded as a pseudogene. CDR3 length: 16 residues. CDR3: CASRLAAQGLGYEQYF. In DNA, the CDR3 is TGTGCAAGTCGCTTAGCGGCCCAGGGGTTGGGGTACGAGCAGTACTTC.